These 10 T cell receptor beta chains share one sample of origin, sequenced in a study of identical twins' blood T cells. One entry per CDR3 protein results from TCRdb running MiXCR on the 5' RACE reads. The sample gives about 370,000 distinct CDR3 sequences, under 30% of which show up once; roughly 5.5% is in the top ten. The sample consisted of PBMCs. The receptors stem from a woman between 18 and 50 years old in good health.

Note on this clonotype: Just one base apart from a much larger clone, this may be a read error. The chain joins TRBV29-1 to TRBJ1-3; D uncertain. This CDR3 spans 13 amino acids. Germline V gives CDR1 SQVTM, CDR2 ANQGSEA. The chain's CDR3 is CSVVGSSGDTIYF. CDR3 DNA sequence: TGCAGCGTTGTCGGCAGCTCTGGAGACACCATATATTTT.

The CDR3 sequence is CASSLGVTGEFF. The CDR3 nucleotides are TGTGCCAGCAGCTTAGGGGTGACAGGGGAGTTCTTC. This rearrangement joins TRBV7-8 to TRBJ2-1; 8 bases line up with TRBD1. This CDR3 region has 12 residues. Germline V gene data show CDR1 as SGHVS and CDR2 as FQNEAQ. Germline trimming cut 1 base from V and 14 bases from J; bases unmatched to any gene: 4.

This sequence joins TRBV7-8 and TRBJ1-1; 10 bases agree with TRBD1. CDR1 and CDR2 (germline): SGHVS, FQNEAQ. This CDR3 has 16 amino acids. V was pared by 5 bases and J by 4 bases, with 10 bases of the junction left unmatched. CDR3 in amino acids: CASSRSGQGISTEAFF. CDR3 DNA sequence: TGTGCCAGCAGCCGATCGGGACAGGGGATTAGCACTGAAGCTTTCTTT.

This clonotype has more than one count but fewer than ten. The chain joins TRBV7-9 to TRBJ1-1, with 11 bases identical to TRBD1. This CDR3 region has 19 residues. Germline V gene data show CDR1 as SEHNR and CDR2 as FQNEAQ (reference sequence). After removal of 1 base from V and 5 bases from J, the junction contained 15 bases not matched to a gene. The CDR3 bases are TGTGCCAGCAGCTTAGTGGACAGGGGGCGCCTGGGGGCATTAACTGAAGCTTTCTTT. Encoded protein: CASSLVDRGRLGALTEAFF.

This clonotype was observed a handful of times. This chain joins TRBV3-1 and TRBJ2-1; D may be TRBD2 (5 bases). The CDR3 covers 14 residues. The germline V and J ends were trimmed by 2 bases and 7 bases, with 12 bases remaining between them. Germline CDR1 reads LGHDT; CDR2 reads YNNKEL (reference sequence). DNA for the CDR3: TGTGCCAGCAGCCAATGGACTGGGTTGAATGAGCAGTTCTTC. It specifies CASSQWTGLNEQFF.

The rearrangement uses TRBV3-1 and TRBJ1-4; D is unresolved. Germline V gene sequence: CDR1 LGHDT, CDR2 YNNKEL (reference sequence). CDR3 length: 14 residues. Trimming removed 8 bases at V and 6 bases at J, with 16 bases between. CDR3 nucleotides: TGTGCCAGCGCAATTCAGGATCGGGATGAAAAACTGTTTTTT. Protein sequence: CASAIQDRDEKLFF.

This clonotype appeared a few times. J is TRBJ1-2 and V is TRBV25-1; D remains unclear. This CDR3 is 12 amino acids long. Germline V CDR1 and CDR2: MGHDK, SYGVNS. V lost 7 bases and J 9 bases, leaving 15 bases between the germline ends. DNA of the CDR3: TGTGCCAGCACCTCTCAAGGGTATAGCTACACCTTC. Amino acid sequence: CASTSQGYSYTF.

CDR3 amino acids: CASSEAGSGTGELFF. The DNA for the CDR3 is TGTGCCAGTAGTGAGGCAGGGTCGGGAACCGGGGAGCTGTTTTTT. The chain links TRBV27 to TRBJ2-2, with D possibly being TRBD1 or TRBD2 (5 bases each). The CDR3 has 15 amino acids. Germline assignment: CDR1 MNHEY and CDR2 SMNVEV (reference sequence). The V end was cut by 9 bases, the J end by 5 bases, with 19 bases between.

The chain combines TRBV28 with TRBJ2-5, with TRBD1 identical over 8 bases. Germline V gives CDR1 MDHEN, CDR2 SYDVKM. This CDR3 is built from 15 residues. The ends lost 5 bases at V and 3 bases at J; junction bases unmatched: 8. The DNA of the CDR3 is TGTGCCAGCAGTCCCGGGGACAGGCGAAAAGAGACCCAGTACTTC. Residues: CASSPGDRRKETQYF.

This chain connects TRBV9 to TRBJ2-3; TRBD2 is a possible D gene (5 bases). Germline V gene lookup returns CDR1 SGDLS and CDR2 YYNGEE. V was trimmed by 3 bases and J by 9 bases, leaving 11 bases between them. The length of the CDR3 is 12 residues. The CDR3 coding sequence is TGTGCCAGCAGCGCCGAGGGATACACGCAGTATTTT. Translated: CASSAEGYTQYF.